This passage covers 28 T cell receptor beta chains from one sample sequenced in a study of blood T cell repertoires in COVID-19. Measured with immunoSEQ multiplex PCR; TCRdb has only the in-frame clones, and not every one. The sample lists a few hundred thousand clones, about four fifths occurring once. The sequenced sample consisted of PBMCs or T cells enriched from blood (not recorded which). The receptor set was obtained from a woman in her forties with acute COVID-19.

This clone was observed once. One base away lies a much larger clone, so this may be a sequencing read error. The chain joins TRBV11-2 to TRBJ2-7; the match to TRBD1 covers 8 bases. The length of the CDR3 is 12 residues. CDR1 SGHAT and CDR2 FQNNGV come from the germline V gene. The V segment lost 5 bases and the J segment 5 bases; nucleotides outside the gene matches: 2. The CDR3: CASSRTGHEQYF. The CDR3 DNA reads TGTGCCAGCAGCCGGACAGGGCACGAGCAGTACTTC.

The chain is built from TRBV18 and TRBJ2-1, with 9 positions matching TRBD1. CDR3 length equals 15 residues. CDR1 and CDR2 from the germline V gene are KGHSH and LQKENI. V trimming: 2 bases; J trimming: 8 bases; junction bases outside the gene matches: 7. The CDR3 spells CASSPSTGGAYEQFF. CDR3 sequence (DNA): TGTGCCAGCTCACCAAGTACAGGGGGCGCATATGAGCAGTTCTTC. The whole variable domain, remainder taken from reference TRBV18 and TRBJ2-1, is NAGVMQNPRHLVRRRGQEARLRCSPMKGHSHVYWYRQLPEEGLKFMVYLQKENIIDESGMPKERFSAEFPKEGPSILRIQQVVRGDSAAYFCASSPSTGGAYEQFFGPGTRLTVL.

The genes are TRBV5-6 and TRBJ2-6; no definite D call. Germline-derived CDR1 and CDR2 are SGHDT and YYEEEE. This CDR3 is built from 16 residues. V gave up 4 bases and J gave up 0 bases, with 11 bases separating them. CDR3 loop: CASSDLLRSGANVLTF. CDR3 nucleotides: TGTGCCAGCAGCGATCTGTTGCGCTCTGGGGCCAACGTCCTGACTTTC. Full variable domain (missing parts from reference TRBV5-6 and TRBJ2-6): DAGVTQSPTHLIKTRGQQVTLRCSPKSGHDTVSWYQQALGQGPQFIFQYYEEEERQRGNFPDRFSGHQFPNYSSELNVNALLLGDSALYLCASSDLLRSGANVLTFGAGSRLTVL.

J is TRBJ2-7 and V is TRBV7-2; 10 nucleotides agree with TRBD2. The CDR3 is 17 residues long. J was trimmed by 2 bases and V by 2 bases; bases with no gene match: 9. Looked up from germline, CDR1 is SGHTA and CDR2 is FQGNSA. The CDR3 sequence is CASSLRTSGRPPYEQYF. Written as DNA, the CDR3 is TGTGCCAGCAGCTTAAGGACTAGCGGAAGGCCACCCTACGAGCAGTACTTC.

CDR3 DNA sequence: TGTGCCAGCGGGGCTACCAGCTCCTATAATTCACCCCTCCACTTT. Amino acid sequence: CASGATSSYNSPLHF. The V and J genes are TRBV6-5 and TRBJ1-6, with D perhaps matching TRBD1 (5 bases). Per the germline V gene, CDR1 is MNHEY and CDR2 is SVGAGI. V shed 8 bases and J shed 0 bases, with 11 bases lying between them. The CDR3 extends over 15 amino acids.

The chain employs TRBV14 and TRBJ1-6; tentatively, D is TRBD1 (6 bases). The ends were cut back, 0 bases at V and 10 bases at J, with 16 bases in the middle. CDR1 SGHDN and CDR2 FVKESK come from the germline V gene. The CDR3 has 16 residues. The CDR3 DNA reads as TGTGCCAGCAGCCAAGATCGTATCAGTGGGGGCTCACCCCTCCACTTT. Translation: CASSQDRISGGSPLHF.

The chain combines TRBV7-9 with TRBJ2-7; D may be TRBD2 (6 bases). Germline loops: CDR1 SEHNR, CDR2 FQNEAQ (reference sequence). V dropped 8 bases and J dropped 0 bases, with 11 bases sitting between them. The CDR3 is made up of 13 amino acids. As DNA, the CDR3 is TGTGCCAGCGCCGCGACTAGCTCCTACGAGCAGTACTTC. This gives the protein CASAATSSYEQYF.

As regards this clone: Germline and junction disagree at one end, which may indicate a read error. The chain carries TRBV28 and TRBJ2-2; 10 nucleotides match TRBD2. This CDR3 is built from 15 residues. Germline CDR1 is MDHEN and CDR2 is SYDVKM. CDR3 protein: CASNLLAGNTGELFF. The CDR3 nucleotides read TGTGCCAGCAATTTACTAGCGGGAAACACCGGGGAGCTGTTTTTT.

This clone has more than one count but fewer than ten. The chain combines TRBV6-5 with TRBJ2-2; tentatively, D is TRBD1 (6 bases). This CDR3 has 15 amino acids. Germline V lookup: CDR1 MNHEY, CDR2 SVGAGI. With 7 bases removed from V and 0 bases from J, the gap between germline ends came to 12 bases. The CDR3 spells CASTTGSANTGELFF. CDR3 sequence (DNA): TGTGCCAGCACCACAGGGTCGGCGAACACCGGGGAGCTGTTTTTT.

CDR3 in DNA: TGTGCCAGCAGTCCACTTGGACAGCAAGAGACCCAGTACTTC. Translation: CASSPLGQQETQYF. This chain links TRBV6-5 with TRBJ2-5; a weak D match, TRBD1 (6 bases). This CDR3 spans 14 amino acids. Per germline, CDR1 MNHEY and CDR2 SVGAGI. V was clipped by 5 bases and J by 2 bases, with 12 bases between them.

The chain is built from TRBV5-1 and TRBJ2-1, with a possible D match to TRBD1 (6 bases). CDR1 is SGHRS, CDR2 YFSETQ, per germline. CDR3 length equals 15 residues. V dropped 0 bases and J dropped 0 bases, with 7 bases sitting between them. CDR3 DNA sequence: TGCGCCAGCAGCTTGGGGGGACACTCCTACAATGAGCAGTTCTTC. It specifies CASSLGGHSYNEQFF.

This chain links TRBV3-1 (or the pseudogene TRBV3-2) with TRBJ2-1, with 8 bases fitting TRBD2. CDR3 length: 15 residues. Unmatched junction bases numbered 5, after V lost 4 bases and J lost 3 bases. Germline CDR1 and CDR2: LGHDT and YNNKEL (reference sequence). CDR3 in DNA: TGTGCCAGCAGCCTAACTAGCGGTCTCTACAATGAGCAGTTCTTC. This translates into CASSLTSGLYNEQFF.

The chain has TRBV15 and TRBJ1-6, with 7 bases that match TRBD1. V gave up 3 bases and J gave up 7 bases; unmatched junction bases: 6. This CDR3 comprises 15 residues. Germline V lookup: CDR1 LNHNV, CDR2 YYDKDF (reference sequence). The CDR3 DNA sequence: TGTGCCACCAGCAGGCGGGGACAGCAGAATTCACCCCTCCACTTT. Residues: CATSRRGQQNSPLHF.

The CDR3: CASSQGHPFSGNTIYF. The CDR3, as DNA: TGTGCCAGCAGCCAAGGACATCCATTCTCTGGAAACACCATATATTTT. The chain couples TRBV14 to TRBJ1-3; no firm D call. CDR3 size: 16 residues. V gave up 1 base and J gave up 0 bases, with 10 bases separating them. Germline V CDR1 and CDR2: SGHDN, FVKESK.

The gene calls are TRBV6-5 and TRBJ2-2; D call uncertain. The germline CDR1 and CDR2 sequences are MNHEY and SVGAGI. Trimming pared 2 bases from V and 8 bases from J, leaving 15 bases between. The CDR3 is made up of 15 amino acids. The CDR3 nucleotides read TGTGCCAGCAGTTACGAGGCACCGAGAACGGGGGAGCTGTTTTTT. Amino acid sequence: CASSYEAPRTGELFF.

The chain joins TRBV4-1 to TRBJ2-1; D call uncertain. The length of the CDR3 is 16 residues. Germline-derived CDR1 and CDR2 are MGHRA and YSYEKL. The ends were cut back, 4 bases at V and 0 bases at J, with 13 bases in the middle. The chain's CDR3 is CASSLPGASSYNEQFF. The CDR3 coding sequence is TGCGCCAGCAGCCTTCCCGGAGCGAGCTCCTACAATGAGCAGTTCTTC.

The CDR3 DNA reads as TGCGCCAGCAGCTTGGTACAGGGGGCGGCTGGAAACACCATATATTTT. This sequence encodes CASSLVQGAAGNTIYF. The chain links TRBV5-1 to TRBJ1-3; TRBD1 matches 9 bases. Looked up from germline, CDR1 is SGHRS and CDR2 is YFSETQ. Trimming at V came to 0 bases and at J to 2 bases, leaving 3 bases not matched to a gene. The CDR3 runs to 16 residues.

The J gene is TRBJ1-1, the V gene TRBV14, with a possible D match to TRBD1 (5 bases). The CDR3 is made up of 15 amino acids. The ends were cut back, 6 bases at V and 0 bases at J, with 14 bases in the middle. CDR1 is SGHDN, CDR2 FVKESK, per germline. CDR3 loop: CASSRGGALNTEAFF. The CDR3 bases are TGTGCCAGCAGTCGTGGCGGGGCTCTGAACACTGAAGCTTTCTTT.

The chain has TRBV2 and TRBJ1-5; D remains unclear. In germline, CDR1 is SNHLY, CDR2 FYNNEI. Trimming removed 5 bases from V and 4 bases from J, with 9 bases in between. This CDR3 is 13 amino acids long. The CDR3 spells CASSSSRNQPQHF. CDR3 bases: TGTGCCAGCAGTTCGAGTCGAAATCAGCCCCAGCATTTT.

This chain links TRBV24-1 with TRBJ1-4, with 7 bases aligning to TRBD1. CDR3 length equals 13 residues. CDR1 and CDR2 from the germline V gene are KGHDR and SFDVKD. J lost 8 bases, V lost 9 bases, and 8 bases had no gene match. The CDR3, as DNA: TGTGCCACCGGGACAGCAGATGGGGAAAAACTGTTTTTT. Its protein product is CATGTADGEKLFF.

The rearrangement uses TRBV19 and TRBJ2-1, with 7 bases aligning to TRBD1. The CDR3 contains 13 residues. Per germline, CDR1 LNHDA and CDR2 SQIVND (reference sequence). V was clipped by 5 bases and J by 3 bases; unmatched bases: 1. The CDR3: CASSPGGYNEQFF. Here the CDR3 DNA reads TGTGCCAGTAGTCCAGGGGGCTACAATGAGCAGTTCTTC.

This clone was seen more than once but under ten times. The V gene is TRBV6-6, the J gene TRBJ1-5; TRBD1 is a possible D gene (6 bases). The CDR3 extends over 14 amino acids. Trimming left V 2 bases short and J 7 bases short, with 12 bases between. Germline loops: CDR1 MNHNY, CDR2 SVGAGI (reference sequence). The CDR3 sequence: CASSYGGPRQPQHF. CDR3 DNA sequence: TGTGCCAGCAGTTACGGGGGCCCGCGGCAGCCCCAGCATTTT.

The CDR3 region has the DNA TGTGCCAGCAGGGGGGACTCCCGGGCCGGGGAGCTGTTTTTT. Encoded protein: CASRGDSRAGELFF. The chain uses TRBV7-2 and TRBJ2-2, with D perhaps TRBD2 (6 bases). CDR3 size: 14 residues. The germline V and J ends were trimmed by 6 bases and 6 bases, with 14 bases remaining between them. In germline, CDR1 is SGHTA, CDR2 FQGNSA.

This clone was seen once. The J gene is TRBJ2-5, the V gene TRBV9; D possibly corresponds to TRBD2 (6 bases). V was trimmed by 4 bases and J by 0 bases, leaving 10 bases between them. CDR1 is SGDLS and CDR2 is YYNGEE in the germline V gene. CDR3 length: 14 amino acids. For the CDR3, the DNA is TGTGCCAGCAGCACCGGGACTTACCAAGAGACCCAGTACTTC. Protein sequence: CASSTGTYQETQYF.

This chain connects TRBV24-1 to TRBJ2-5; D remains ambiguous. The V and J ends lost 4 bases and 5 bases respectively, with 10 bases between them. This CDR3 is built from 13 residues. Germline values: CDR1 KGHDR, CDR2 SFDVKD. The CDR3 sequence: CATSDRITETQYF. The DNA of the CDR3 is TGTGCCACCAGTGACAGGATAACCGAGACCCAGTACTTC.

The chain employs TRBV27 and TRBJ2-3, with 12 bases aligning to TRBD2. This CDR3 has 18 amino acids. Germline V gene data show CDR1 as MNHEY and CDR2 as SMNVEV (reference sequence). V shed 0 bases, J shed 7 bases, and the junction held 11 bases outside the gene matches. CDR3 residues: CASSLSTGLAGTVYTQYF. The CDR3 nucleotides read TGTGCCAGCAGTTTATCGACAGGACTAGCGGGAACGGTGTATACGCAGTATTTT.

The rearrangement uses TRBV4-3 and TRBJ1-2, with no clear D. The V and J ends lost 0 bases and 4 bases respectively, with 15 bases between them. Germline assignment: CDR1 LGHNA and CDR2 YSLEER. This CDR3 has 16 residues. CDR3 loop: CASSQEMYSYPYGYTF. The CDR3 bases are TGCGCCAGCAGCCAAGAAATGTACTCCTACCCCTATGGCTACACCTTC.

The CDR3 sequence: CASSDLQGNYGYTF. The CDR3 region has the DNA TGTGCCAGCAGTGATCTACAGGGAAACTATGGCTACACCTTC. V is TRBV6-1 and J is TRBJ1-2; TRBD1 might be the D (6 bases). Per germline, CDR1 MNHNS and CDR2 SASEGT. The CDR3 contains 14 residues. Trimming pared 3 bases from V and 2 bases from J, leaving 10 bases between.